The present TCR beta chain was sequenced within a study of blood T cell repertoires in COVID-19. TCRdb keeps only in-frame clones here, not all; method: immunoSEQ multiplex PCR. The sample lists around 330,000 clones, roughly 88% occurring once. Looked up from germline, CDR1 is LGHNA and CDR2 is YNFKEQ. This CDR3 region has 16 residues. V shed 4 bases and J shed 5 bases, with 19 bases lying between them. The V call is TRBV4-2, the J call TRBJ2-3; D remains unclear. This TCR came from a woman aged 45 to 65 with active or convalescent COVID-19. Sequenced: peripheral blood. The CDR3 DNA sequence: TGTGCCAGCAGCCCTTACGAGGCCTTCGCGGAAGATACGCAGTATTTT. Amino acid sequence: CASSPYEAFAEDTQYF.